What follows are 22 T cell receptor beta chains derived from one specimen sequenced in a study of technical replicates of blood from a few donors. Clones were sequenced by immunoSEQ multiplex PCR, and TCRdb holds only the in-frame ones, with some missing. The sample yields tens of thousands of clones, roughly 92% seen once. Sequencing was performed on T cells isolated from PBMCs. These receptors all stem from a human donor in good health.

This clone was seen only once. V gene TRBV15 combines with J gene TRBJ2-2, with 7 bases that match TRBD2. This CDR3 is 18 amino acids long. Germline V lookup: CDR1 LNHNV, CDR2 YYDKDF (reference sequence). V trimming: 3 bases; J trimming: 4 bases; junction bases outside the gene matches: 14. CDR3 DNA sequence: TGTGCCACCAGCAGTCCAAATGGTGAGCGGGAATTCACCGGGGAGCTGTTTTTT. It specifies CATSSPNGEREFTGELFF. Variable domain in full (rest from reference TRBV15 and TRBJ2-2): DAMVIQNPRYQVTQFGKPVTLSCSQTLNHNVMYWYQQKSSQAPKLLFHYYDKDFNNEADTPDNFQSRRPNTSFCFLDIRSPGLGDTAMYLCATSSPNGEREFTGELFFGEGSRLTVL.

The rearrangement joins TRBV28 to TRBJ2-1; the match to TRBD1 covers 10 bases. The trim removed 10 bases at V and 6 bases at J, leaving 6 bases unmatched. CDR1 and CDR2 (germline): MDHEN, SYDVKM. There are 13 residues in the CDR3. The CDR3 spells CAIRTGGFNEQFF. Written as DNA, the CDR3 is TGTGCCATCCGGACAGGGGGATTCAATGAGCAGTTCTTC. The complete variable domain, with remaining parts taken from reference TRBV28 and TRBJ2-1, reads DVKVTQSSRYLVKRTGEKVFLECVQDMDHENMFWYRQDPGLGLRLIYFSYDVKMKEKGDIPEGYSVSREKKERFSLILESASTNQTSMYLCAIRTGGFNEQFFGPGTRLTVL.

CDR3 sequence (DNA): TGCGCCAGCAGCCAACCGTATACCGGGACCTACAATGAGCAGTTCTTC. This gives the protein CASSQPYTGTYNEQFF. J is TRBJ2-1 and V is TRBV4-3; D is perhaps TRBD2 (5 bases). Germline V gene lookup returns CDR1 LGHNA and CDR2 YSLEER. This CDR3 has 16 residues. Trimming stripped 2 bases from V and 2 bases from J, with 13 bases between.

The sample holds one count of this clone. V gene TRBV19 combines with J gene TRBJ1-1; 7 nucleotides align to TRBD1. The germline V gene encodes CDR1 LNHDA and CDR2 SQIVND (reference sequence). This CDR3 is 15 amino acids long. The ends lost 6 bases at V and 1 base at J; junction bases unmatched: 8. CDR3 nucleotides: TGTGCCAGTAGCCCGCCGGGACAGCCGAACACTGAAGCTTTCTTT. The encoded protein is CASSPPGQPNTEAFF.

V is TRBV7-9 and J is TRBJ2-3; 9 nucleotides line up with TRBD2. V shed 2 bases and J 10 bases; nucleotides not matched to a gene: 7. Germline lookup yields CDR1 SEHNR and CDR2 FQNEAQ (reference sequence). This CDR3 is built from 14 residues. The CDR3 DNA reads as TGTGCCAGCAGCTTACTACTAGCGGGTTCGTCGCAGTATTTT. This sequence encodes CASSLLLAGSSQYF.

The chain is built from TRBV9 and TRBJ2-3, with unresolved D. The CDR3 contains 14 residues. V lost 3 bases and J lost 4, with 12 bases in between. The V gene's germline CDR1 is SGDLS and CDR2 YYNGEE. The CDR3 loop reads CASSGGPLADTQYF. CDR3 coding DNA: TGTGCCAGCAGCGGTGGTCCACTGGCAGATACGCAGTATTTT.

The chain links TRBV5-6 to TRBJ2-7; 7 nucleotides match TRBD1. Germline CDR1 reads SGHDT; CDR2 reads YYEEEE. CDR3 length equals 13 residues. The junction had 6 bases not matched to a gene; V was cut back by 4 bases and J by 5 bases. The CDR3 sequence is CASSLGQPNEQYF. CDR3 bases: TGTGCCAGCAGCCTGGGACAGCCCAACGAGCAGTACTTC.

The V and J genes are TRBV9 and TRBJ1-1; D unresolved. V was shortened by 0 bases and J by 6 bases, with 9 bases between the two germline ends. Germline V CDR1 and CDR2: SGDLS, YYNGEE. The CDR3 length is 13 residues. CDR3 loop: CASSVGSRSEAFF. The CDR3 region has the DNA TGTGCCAGCAGCGTAGGCTCGAGATCTGAAGCTTTCTTT. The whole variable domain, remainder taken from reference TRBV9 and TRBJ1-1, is DSGVTQTPKHLITATGQRVTLRCSPRSGDLSVYWYQQSLDQGLQFLIQYYNGEERAKGNILERFSAQQFPDLHSELNLSSLELGDSALYFCASSVGSRSEAFFGQGTRLTVV.

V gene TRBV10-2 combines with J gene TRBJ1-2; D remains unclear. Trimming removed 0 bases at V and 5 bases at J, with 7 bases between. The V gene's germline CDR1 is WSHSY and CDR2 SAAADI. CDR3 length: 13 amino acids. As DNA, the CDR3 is TGCGCCAGCAGTGAGTCAACTGAGTATGGCTACACCTTC. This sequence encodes CASSESTEYGYTF.

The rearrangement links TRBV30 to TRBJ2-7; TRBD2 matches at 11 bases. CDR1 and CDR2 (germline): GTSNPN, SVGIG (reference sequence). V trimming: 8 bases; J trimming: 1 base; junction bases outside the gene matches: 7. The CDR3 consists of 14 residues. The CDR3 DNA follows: TGTGCCGGCTTAGCGGGAGGGTTTTCCTACGAGCAGTACTTC. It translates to CAGLAGGFSYEQYF.

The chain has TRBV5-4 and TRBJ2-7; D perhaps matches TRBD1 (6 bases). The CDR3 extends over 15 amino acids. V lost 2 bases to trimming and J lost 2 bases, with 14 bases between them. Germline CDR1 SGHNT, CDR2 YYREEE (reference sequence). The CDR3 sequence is CASSFEGERPYEQYF. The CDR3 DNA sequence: TGTGCCAGCAGCTTCGAGGGGGAGAGGCCCTACGAGCAGTACTTC.

Here the CDR3 DNA reads TGCGCCAGCAGCCTACTAGCGGCGATTGGAGATACGCAGTATTTT. Protein sequence: CASSLLAAIGDTQYF. The J gene is TRBJ2-3, the V gene TRBV5-1; the match to TRBD2 covers 8 bases. Germline V gene data show CDR1 as SGHRS and CDR2 as YFSETQ. This CDR3 is built from 15 residues. V lost 4 bases, J lost 5 bases, and 9 bases stayed unmatched.

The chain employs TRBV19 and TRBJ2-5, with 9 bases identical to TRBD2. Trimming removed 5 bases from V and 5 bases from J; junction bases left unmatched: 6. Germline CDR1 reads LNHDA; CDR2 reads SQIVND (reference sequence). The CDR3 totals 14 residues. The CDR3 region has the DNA TGTGCCAGTAGTTGGCGGGGGGGGGAGGAGACCCAGTACTTC. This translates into CASSWRGGEETQYF.

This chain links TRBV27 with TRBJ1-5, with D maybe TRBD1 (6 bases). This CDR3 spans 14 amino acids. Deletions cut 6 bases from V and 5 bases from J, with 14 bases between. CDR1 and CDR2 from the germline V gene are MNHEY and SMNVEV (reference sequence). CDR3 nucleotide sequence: TGTGCCAGCAGGACCACAGGGTTATATCAGCCCCAGCATTTT. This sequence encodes CASRTTGLYQPQHF.

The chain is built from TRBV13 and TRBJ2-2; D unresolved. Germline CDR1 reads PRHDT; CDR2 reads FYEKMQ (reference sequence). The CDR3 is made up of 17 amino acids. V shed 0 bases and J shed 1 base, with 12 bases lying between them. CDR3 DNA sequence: TGTGCCAGCAGCTTAGGTCTGGAGATGGAGAACACCGGGGAGCTGTTTTTT. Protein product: CASSLGLEMENTGELFF.

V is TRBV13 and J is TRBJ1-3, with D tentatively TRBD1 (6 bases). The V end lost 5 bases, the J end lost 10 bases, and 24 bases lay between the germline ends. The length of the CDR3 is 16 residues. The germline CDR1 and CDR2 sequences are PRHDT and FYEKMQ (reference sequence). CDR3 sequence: CASSDSSAGAPLTIYF. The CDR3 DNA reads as TGTGCCAGCAGCGATAGCAGTGCGGGGGCCCCTTTAACCATATATTTT.

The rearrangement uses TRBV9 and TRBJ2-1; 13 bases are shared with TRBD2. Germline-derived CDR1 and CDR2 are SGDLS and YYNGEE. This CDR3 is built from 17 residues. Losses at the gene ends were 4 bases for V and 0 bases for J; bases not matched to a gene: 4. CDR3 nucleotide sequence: TGTGCCAGCAGCACGGGACTAGCGGGATTCTCCTACAATGAGCAGTTCTTC. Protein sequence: CASSTGLAGFSYNEQFF.

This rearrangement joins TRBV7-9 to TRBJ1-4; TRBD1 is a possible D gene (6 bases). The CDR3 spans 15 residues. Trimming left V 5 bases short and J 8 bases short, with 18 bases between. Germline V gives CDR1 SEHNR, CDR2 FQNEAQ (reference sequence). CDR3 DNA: TGTGCCAGCAGCCCCCTATTTGCAGGGGACGAAAAACTGTTTTTT. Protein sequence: CASSPLFAGDEKLFF.

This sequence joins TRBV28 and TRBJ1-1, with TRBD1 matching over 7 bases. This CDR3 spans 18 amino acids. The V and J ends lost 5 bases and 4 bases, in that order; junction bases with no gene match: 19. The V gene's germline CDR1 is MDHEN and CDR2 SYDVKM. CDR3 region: CASSGSGQGEDGGTEAFF. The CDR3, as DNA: TGTGCCAGCAGTGGGTCCGGGCAGGGGGAAGATGGGGGCACTGAAGCTTTCTTT.

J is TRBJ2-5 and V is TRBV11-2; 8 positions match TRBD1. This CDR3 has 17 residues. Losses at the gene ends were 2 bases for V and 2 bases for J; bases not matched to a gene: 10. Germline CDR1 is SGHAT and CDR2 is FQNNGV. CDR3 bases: TGTGCCAGCAGCTTAAGGTTAGGGACAGGCTCACAAGAGACCCAGTACTTC. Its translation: CASSLRLGTGSQETQYF.

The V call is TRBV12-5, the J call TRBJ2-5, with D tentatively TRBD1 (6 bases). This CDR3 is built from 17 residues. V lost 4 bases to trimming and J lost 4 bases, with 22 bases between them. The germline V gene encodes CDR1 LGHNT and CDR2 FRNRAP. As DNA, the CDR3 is TGTGCTAGTGGTTACTACGGTCTCAGGGGCCCAGGAGAGACCCAGTACTTC. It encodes CASGYYGLRGPGETQYF.

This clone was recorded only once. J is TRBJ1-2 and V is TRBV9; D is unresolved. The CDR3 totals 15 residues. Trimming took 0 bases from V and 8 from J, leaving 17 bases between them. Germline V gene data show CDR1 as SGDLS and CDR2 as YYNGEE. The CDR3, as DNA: TGTGCCAGCAGCGTAGTACCCGACTCCGGTGGAGGCTACACCTTC. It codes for CASSVVPDSGGGYTF.